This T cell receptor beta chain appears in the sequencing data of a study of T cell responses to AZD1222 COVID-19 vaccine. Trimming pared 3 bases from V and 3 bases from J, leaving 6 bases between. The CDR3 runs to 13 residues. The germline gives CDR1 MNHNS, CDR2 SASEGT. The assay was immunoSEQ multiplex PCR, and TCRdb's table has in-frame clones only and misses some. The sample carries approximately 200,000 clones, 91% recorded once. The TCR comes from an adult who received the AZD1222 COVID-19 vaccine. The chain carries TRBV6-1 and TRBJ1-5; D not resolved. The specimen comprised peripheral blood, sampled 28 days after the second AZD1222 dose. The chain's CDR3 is CASSDRPNQPQHF. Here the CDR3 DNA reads TGTGCCAGCAGTGACAGACCCAATCAGCCCCAGCATTTT.